These 20 T cell receptor beta chains were all obtained from the same sample, sequenced in a study of tissue T cells after allogeneic stem cell transplantation. Measured with immunoSEQ multiplex PCR; TCRdb has only the in-frame clones, and not every one. The sample holds about 48,000 clones; approximately 70% are singletons and the top ten take around 0.6%. Sequencing was done on a sample of sorted cells pooled from one or two spleens. These receptors were collected from a pool of C57BL/6 mice in good health.

This clone was recorded once. The germline and genes are mouse ones. The sequence runs out 1 residue before the end of the CDR3; the remainder is reconstructed from the germline J gene. The chain links TRBV3 to TRBJ1-4; tentative D call: TRBD1 (6 bases). Germline V CDR1 and CDR2: SNHLY, FYNGKV (reference sequence). V lost 1 base, J lost 2 bases, and 8 bases lay in between. CDR3 length equals 15 residues. CDR3 bases read: TGTGCCAGCAGCTTAGGGGGGGGCTCCAACGAAAGATTATTT. It yields the protein CASSLGGGSNERLF. The complete CDR3 sequence is CASSLGGGSNERLFF.

Of note for this clone: Here the gene names and germline are mouse. The read finishes 1 residue shy of the CDR3 end, and the germline J gene is used to complete it. The same CDR3 also results from other DNA sequences found in this sample. This chain links TRBV19 with TRBJ2-7; 11 bases fit TRBD1. The V segment lost 4 bases and the J segment 3 bases; nucleotides outside the gene matches: 0. There are 13 residues in the CDR3. Germline V gene sequence: CDR1 FNHDT, CDR2 SITEND (reference sequence). The CDR3 here is CASSGTGGYEQYF. Partial CDR3 DNA: TGTGCCAGCAGTGGGACAGGGGGCTATGAACAGTAC. Combining the CDR3 with reference TRBV19 and TRBJ2-7 gives the whole variable domain GGIITQTPKFLIGQEGQKLTLKCQQNFNHDTMYWYRQDSGKGLRLIYYSITENDLQKGDLSEGYDASREKKSSFSLTVTSAQKNEMAVFLCASSGTGGYEQYFGPGTRLTVL.

In the case of this clone: Germline and genes here are mouse. The read terminates 1 residue before the CDR3 end, so the remaining end is supplied by the germline J gene. The chain is built from TRBV3 and TRBJ2-1; D remains ambiguous. V gave up 3 bases and J gave up 0 bases, with 9 bases separating them. The CDR3 consists of 15 residues. The V gene's germline CDR1 is SNHLY and CDR2 FYNGKV (reference sequence). The covered CDR3 bases are TGTGCCAGCAGCTTGGGCCTCTATAACTATGCTGAGCAGTTC. Translating it yields CASSLGLYNYAEQF. The CDR3 reads in full as CASSLGLYNYAEQFF. The whole variable domain, filled in from reference TRBV3 and TRBJ2-1, reads GPKVLQIPSHQIIDMGQMVTLNCDPVSNHLYFYWYKQILGQQMEFLVNFYNGKVMEKSKLFKDQFSVERPDGSYFTLKIQPTALEDSAVYFCASSLGLYNYAEQFFGPGTRLTVL.

The table lists this clone with a count of one. Each gene name is a mouse one. The CDR3 bases that were read are TGTGCCAGCAGGAGAACAGGGGAAGACACCGGGCAGCTCTAC. Amino acid sequence: CASRRTGEDTGQLY. The entire CDR3 protein reads CASRRTGEDTGQLYF. The chain links TRBV5 to TRBJ2-2; 7 bases align to TRBD1. The read comes to an end 1 residue before the CDR3 does, leaving the germline J gene to fill in the end. The CDR3 sequence is 15 residues long. Trimming cost V 6 bases and J 3 bases; bases outside gene matches: 7. Germline V gene data show CDR1 as LGHNA and CDR2 as YNLKQL (reference sequence).

Details on this clone: Each gene name is a mouse one. Read coverage stops 1 residue before the CDR3 terminus; the germline J gene supplies the remainder. V and J are TRBV16 and TRBJ2-1, with a possible D match to TRBD1 (5 bases). The CDR3 runs to 14 residues. The V end lost 0 bases, the J end lost 7 bases, and 10 bases lay between the germline ends. Germline CDR1 and CDR2: SGHSA and FRNQAP. CDR3 region: CASSLDAGRAEQFF. CDR3 DNA (partial): TGTGCAAGCAGCTTAGACGCAGGGCGGGCTGAGCAGTTC.

This clone was counted a single time. Mouse gene names apply. The CDR3 end falls 1 residue outside the read, so it is completed with the germline J gene. This chain uses TRBV1 with TRBJ2-5, with 11 bases matching TRBD2. This CDR3 is 15 amino acids long. Germline CDR1 reads NSQYPW; CDR2 reads LRSPGD (reference sequence). The J segment lost 6 bases and the V segment lost 0 bases, leaving 2 bases of the junction unmatched. CDR3 sequence reads: CTCSADGTGGDTQYF. The sequenced CDR3 bases are TGCACCTGCAGTGCAGATGGGACTGGGGGTGACACCCAGTAC.

As for this clone: Any gene name here is a mouse gene name. The CDR3 end falls 1 residue outside the read, so it is completed with the germline J gene. The chain carries TRBV13-2 and TRBJ2-1, with 8 bases fitting TRBD2. Trimming at V came to 0 bases and at J to 6 bases, leaving 5 bases not matched to a gene. Per germline, CDR1 NNHNN and CDR2 SYGAGS (reference sequence). CDR3 length: 15 amino acids. The CDR3 loop reads CASGDALGGIAEQFF. CDR3 DNA (partial): TGTGCCAGCGGTGATGCTCTGGGGGGCATTGCTGAGCAGTTC.

As to this clone: Any gene name here is a mouse gene name. The read comes to an end 1 residue before the CDR3 does, leaving the germline J gene to fill in the end. V and J are TRBV13-2 and TRBJ2-1, with TRBD2 matching 7 bases. Germline-derived CDR1 and CDR2 are NNHNN and SYGAGS (reference sequence). The CDR3 totals 14 residues. With 3 bases clipped from V and 1 base from J, the junction kept 1 base outside the gene matches. CDR3 bases read: TGTGCCAGCGGTGCACTGGGGAACTATGCTGAGCAGTTC. Protein: CASGALGNYAEQF. The whole CDR3 protein is CASGALGNYAEQFF.

On this clone: Genes and germline are mouse. Read sequence stops 1 residue before the CDR3 end, and the germline J gene provides the missing end. The V gene is TRBV19, the J gene TRBJ2-7; D remains unclear. The germline V and J ends were trimmed by 2 bases and 0 bases, with 6 bases remaining between them. The CDR3 runs 13 residues. Per germline, CDR1 FNHDT and CDR2 SITEND (reference sequence). The CDR3: CASSIRNSYEQYF. The DNA read from the CDR3 is TGTGCCAGCAGTATTAGGAACTCCTATGAACAGTAC.

With respect to this clone: The genes are named according to mouse. The observed sequence ends 1 residue before the CDR3 terminus, with the missing tail filled in from the germline J gene. J is TRBJ2-7 and V is TRBV13-1; perhaps TRBD1 as D (6 bases). The CDR3 loop spans 13 amino acids. Germline V gene data show CDR1 as NSHNY and CDR2 as SYGAGN. V was cut by 0 bases and J by 2 bases, with 6 bases left in between. The part of the CDR3 DNA that was read is TGTGCCAGCAGTGATGGGACAGCCTATGAACAGTAC. It specifies CASSDGTAYEQY. The whole CDR3 is CASSDGTAYEQYF.

With respect to this clone: The listed genes are named as in mouse. The observed sequence ends 1 residue before the CDR3 terminus, with the missing tail filled in from the germline J gene. V and J are TRBV29 and TRBJ1-2; 12 bases are shared with TRBD1. This CDR3 contains 15 residues. The ends lost 7 bases at V and 4 bases at J; junction bases unmatched: 7. The V gene's germline CDR1 is MSHET and CDR2 SYDVDS. The part of the CDR3 DNA that was read is TGTGCTAGCATCGGGACAGGGGGCGCCAGCTCCGACTACACC. Translation gives CASIGTGGASSDYT. The full CDR3 is CASIGTGGASSDYTF.

On this clone itself: The germline and genes are mouse ones. This chain's CDR3 is CASRPGQYAEQFF. Incomplete CDR3 DNA: TGTGCCAGCAGACCGGGACAGTATGCTGAGCAGTTC. This chain uses TRBV13-3 with TRBJ2-1; 7 nucleotides match TRBD1. Coverage ceases 1 residue before the CDR3 finishes, and the germline J gene fills in the end. Trimming cost V 5 bases and J 4 bases; bases outside gene matches: 3. The CDR3 loop spans 13 amino acids. Germline lookup yields CDR1 NNHDY and CDR2 SYVADS.

This clone was counted only a few times. The genes are named according to mouse. The read stops 1 residue short of the end of the CDR3; the missing end is completed from the germline J gene. V usage is TRBV15 and J usage is TRBJ2-7, with 7 bases identical to TRBD2. From germline, CDR1 is SGHND and CDR2 FRSKSL. V lost 4 bases, J lost 5 bases, and 2 bases stayed unmatched. CDR3 size: 12 residues. The CDR3 here is CASSSTGDEQYF. Partial CDR3 DNA: TGTGCCAGCAGTTCCACTGGGGATGAACAGTAC.

About this clone: Germline and genes here are mouse. The read ends 1 residue early relative to the CDR3; the germline J gene fills the gap. V is TRBV31 and J is TRBJ2-3; 10 bases are shared with TRBD1. The germline CDR1 and CDR2 sequences are GKSSPN and SITVG. The CDR3 totals 15 residues. The V and J ends lost 1 base and 4 bases, in that order; junction bases with no gene match: 5. The part of the CDR3 DNA that was read is TGTGCCTGGAGTCGACCAGACAGGGGGCCAGAAACGCTGTAT. Amino acids: CAWSRPDRGPETLY. The whole CDR3 reads CAWSRPDRGPETLYF. The full variable domain, completed using reference TRBV31 and TRBJ2-3, is AQTIHQWPVAEIKAVGSPLSLGCTIKGKSSPNLYWYWQATGGTLQQLFYSITVGQVESVVQLNLSASRPKDDQFILSTEKLLLSHSGFYLCAWSRPDRGPETLYFGSGTRLTVL.

Of note for this clone: Mouse gene names apply. Read sequence stops 1 residue before the CDR3 end, and the germline J gene provides the missing end. The J gene is TRBJ1-6, the V gene TRBV5; 8 nucleotides agree with TRBD1. TRBJ1-6 is designated an ORF whose function remains uncertain. After removal of 0 bases from V and 9 bases from J, the junction contained 7 bases not matched to a gene. CDR1 and CDR2 (germline): LGHNA, YNLKQL (reference sequence). CDR3 length: 16 residues. The covered CDR3 bases are TGTGCCAGCAGCCAAGAAGACAGGGGAGGGGGTTCGCCCCTCTAC. Protein product: CASSQEDRGGGSPLY. In full, the CDR3 reads CASSQEDRGGGSPLYF.

This clone was seen only once. Gene names refer to mouse genes. Read coverage stops 1 residue before the CDR3 terminus; the germline J gene supplies the remainder. The chain combines TRBV12-1 with TRBJ2-4; TRBD2 matches 9 bases. After removal of 2 bases from V and 0 bases from J, the junction contained 5 bases not matched to a gene. The germline CDR1 and CDR2 sequences are SGHSN and HYEKVE. The CDR3 spans 16 residues. The CDR3 loop is CASSPDWGSSQNTLYF. The sequenced CDR3 bases are TGTGCCAGCTCTCCGGACTGGGGCTCTAGTCAAAACACCTTGTAC.

Worth noting for this clone: Mouse gene names and germline throughout. Read sequence stops 1 residue before the CDR3 end, and the germline J gene provides the missing end. The chain uses TRBV3 and TRBJ1-3; D is unclear. V gave up 5 bases and J gave up 2 bases, with 10 bases separating them. Germline values: CDR1 SNHLY, CDR2 FYNGKV (reference sequence). This CDR3 is 14 amino acids long. CDR3 sequence: CASSLMGTGNTLYF. The DNA read from the CDR3 is TGTGCCAGCAGCCTAATGGGGACTGGAAATACGCTCTAT. The full variable domain, completed using reference TRBV3 and TRBJ1-3, is GPKVLQIPSHQIIDMGQMVTLNCDPVSNHLYFYWYKQILGQQMEFLVNFYNGKVMEKSKLFKDQFSVERPDGSYFTLKIQPTALEDSAVYFCASSLMGTGNTLYFGEGSRLIVV.

A word on this clone: Mouse names are used for the genes. Read sequence stops 1 residue before the CDR3 end, and the germline J gene provides the missing end. The rearrangement links TRBV19 to TRBJ2-3, with 9 bases that match TRBD1. CDR3 length: 15 residues. Germline V gene sequence: CDR1 FNHDT, CDR2 SITEND (reference sequence). The junction had 6 bases not matched to a gene; V was cut back by 6 bases and J by 1 base. The CDR3 is CASNPTGGGAETLYF. CDR3 bases read: TGTGCCAGCAATCCGACAGGGGGAGGTGCAGAAACGCTGTAT. Combining the CDR3 with reference TRBV19 and TRBJ2-3 gives the whole variable domain GGIITQTPKFLIGQEGQKLTLKCQQNFNHDTMYWYRQDSGKGLRLIYYSITENDLQKGDLSEGYDASREKKSSFSLTVTSAQKNEMAVFLCASNPTGGGAETLYFGSGTRLTVL.

Points on this clone: The genes are named according to mouse. The read finishes 1 residue shy of the CDR3 end, and the germline J gene is used to complete it. V usage is TRBV3 and J usage is TRBJ2-2; D remains unclear. V lost 1 base and J lost 1, with 4 bases in between. The CDR3 consists of 14 residues. The germline CDR1 and CDR2 sequences are SNHLY and FYNGKV (reference sequence). CDR3 DNA, as far as it was read: TGTGCCAGCAGCTTAGTGGGAAACACCGGGCAGCTCTAC. Translating gives CASSLVGNTGQLY. The entire CDR3 sequence reads CASSLVGNTGQLYF. Complete variable domain (other parts from reference TRBV3 and TRBJ2-2): GPKVLQIPSHQIIDMGQMVTLNCDPVSNHLYFYWYKQILGQQMEFLVNFYNGKVMEKSKLFKDQFSVERPDGSYFTLKIQPTALEDSAVYFCASSLVGNTGQLYFGEGSKLTVL.

About this clone: Here the gene names and germline are mouse. The CDR3 end is not reached by the read, which stops 1 residue before it; the germline J gene fills it in. The chain recombines TRBV19 with TRBJ2-7, with D possibly being TRBD2 (6 bases). Germline V gives CDR1 FNHDT, CDR2 SITEND (reference sequence). This CDR3 contains 13 residues. V was cut by 3 bases and J by 0 bases, with 7 bases left in between. The CDR3: CASSNWASYEQYF. The part of the CDR3 DNA that was read is TGTGCCAGCAGTAACTGGGCCTCCTATGAACAGTAC.